This T cell receptor beta chain comes out of a study of cytomegalovirus exposure and HLA in healthy donors. With 60 Vbeta and 13 Jbeta primers, the PCR was carried out. TCRdb's table, derived via immunoSEQ multiplex PCR, lists solely in-frame clones and lacks some. The sample holds about 260,000 clones, roughly four fifths seen once. The source material was PBMCs. The receptor comes from a woman in her 40s in good health and CMV-seropositive.

CDR3 bases: TGTGCCAGCAGTGGTCAGGGAGGTGAGACCCAGTACTTC. Translated, it gives CASSGQGGETQYF. This chain connects TRBV2 to TRBJ2-5; weak D call: TRBD2 (6 bases). Trimming removed 4 bases from V and 5 bases from J, with 11 bases in between. This CDR3 region has 13 residues. Germline loops: CDR1 SNHLY, CDR2 FYNNEI.